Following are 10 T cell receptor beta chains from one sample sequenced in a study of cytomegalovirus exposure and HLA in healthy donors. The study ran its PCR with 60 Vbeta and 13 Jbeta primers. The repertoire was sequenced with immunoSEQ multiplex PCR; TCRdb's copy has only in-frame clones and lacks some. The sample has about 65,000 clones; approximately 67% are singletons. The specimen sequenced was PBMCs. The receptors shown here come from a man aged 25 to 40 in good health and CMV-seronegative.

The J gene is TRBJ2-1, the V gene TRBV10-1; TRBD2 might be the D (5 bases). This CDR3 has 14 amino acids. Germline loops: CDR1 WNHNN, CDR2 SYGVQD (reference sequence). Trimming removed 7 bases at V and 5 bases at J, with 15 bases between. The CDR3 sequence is CASIERGNHNEQFF. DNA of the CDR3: TGCGCCAGCATAGAACGGGGAAACCACAATGAGCAGTTCTTC.

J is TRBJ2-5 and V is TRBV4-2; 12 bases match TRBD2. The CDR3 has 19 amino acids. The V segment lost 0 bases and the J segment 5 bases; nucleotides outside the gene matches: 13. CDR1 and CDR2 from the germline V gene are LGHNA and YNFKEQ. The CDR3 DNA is TGTGCCAGCAGCCAAGATTGGGGACTAGCGGGCTCCACGGGGGAGACCCAGTACTTC. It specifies CASSQDWGLAGSTGETQYF.

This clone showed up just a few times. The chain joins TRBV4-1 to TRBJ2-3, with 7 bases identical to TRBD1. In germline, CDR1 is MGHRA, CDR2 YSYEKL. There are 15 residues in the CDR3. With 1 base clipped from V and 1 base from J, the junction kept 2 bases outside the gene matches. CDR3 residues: CASSQGDRRTDTQYF. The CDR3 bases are TGCGCCAGCAGCCAAGGGGACAGACGCACAGATACGCAGTATTTT.

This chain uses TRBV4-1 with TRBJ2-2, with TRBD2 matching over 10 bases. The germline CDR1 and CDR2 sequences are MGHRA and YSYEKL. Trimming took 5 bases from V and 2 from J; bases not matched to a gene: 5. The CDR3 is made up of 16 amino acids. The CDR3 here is CASSKAGGFNTGELFF. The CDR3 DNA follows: TGCGCCAGCAGCAAAGCGGGGGGGTTCAACACCGGGGAGCTGTTTTTT.

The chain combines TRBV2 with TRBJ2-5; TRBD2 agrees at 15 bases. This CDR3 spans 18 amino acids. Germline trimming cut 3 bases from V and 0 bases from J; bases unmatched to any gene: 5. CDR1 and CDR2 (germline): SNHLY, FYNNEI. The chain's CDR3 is CASSEGLAGGPYQETQYF. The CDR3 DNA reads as TGTGCCAGCAGTGAGGGACTAGCGGGGGGACCGTACCAAGAGACCCAGTACTTC.

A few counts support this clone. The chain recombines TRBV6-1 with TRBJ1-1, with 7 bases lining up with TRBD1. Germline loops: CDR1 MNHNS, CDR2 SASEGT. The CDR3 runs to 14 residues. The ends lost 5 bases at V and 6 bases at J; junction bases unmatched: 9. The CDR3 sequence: CASSPDRVAAEAFF. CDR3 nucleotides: TGTGCCAGCAGTCCTGACAGGGTAGCCGCTGAAGCTTTCTTT.

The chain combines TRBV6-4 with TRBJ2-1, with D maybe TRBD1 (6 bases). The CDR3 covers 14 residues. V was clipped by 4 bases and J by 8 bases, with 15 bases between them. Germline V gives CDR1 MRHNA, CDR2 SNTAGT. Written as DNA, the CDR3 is TGTGCCAGCAGTGCCTTACAGGGATCGGATGAGCAGTTCTTC. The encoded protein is CASSALQGSDEQFF.

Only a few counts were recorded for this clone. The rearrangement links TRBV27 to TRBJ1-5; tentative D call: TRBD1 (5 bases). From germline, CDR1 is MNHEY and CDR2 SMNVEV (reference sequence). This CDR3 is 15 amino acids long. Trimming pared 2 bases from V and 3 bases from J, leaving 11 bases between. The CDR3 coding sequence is TGTGCCAGCAGTTTAACCATGACAGCCAATCAGCCCCAGCATTTT. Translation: CASSLTMTANQPQHF.

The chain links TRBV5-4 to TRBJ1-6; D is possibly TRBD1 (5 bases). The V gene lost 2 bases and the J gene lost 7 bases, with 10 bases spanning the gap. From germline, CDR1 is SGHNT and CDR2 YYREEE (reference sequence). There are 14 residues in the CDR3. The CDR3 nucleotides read TGTGCCAGCAGCTTATGGGGCTTGAATTCACCCCTCCACTTT. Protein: CASSLWGLNSPLHF. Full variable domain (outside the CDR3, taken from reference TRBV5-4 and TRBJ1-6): ETGVTQSPTHLIKTRGQQVTLRCSSQSGHNTVSWYQQALGQGPQFIFQYYREEENGRGNFPPRFSGLQFPNYSSELNVNALELDDSALYLCASSLWGLNSPLHFGNGTRLTVT.

This chain's CDR3 is CASRSNFNEQYF. The CDR3 nucleotides are TGCGCCAGCAGGAGCAATTTTAACGAGCAGTACTTC. This chain connects TRBV5-1 to TRBJ2-7; D is uncertain. The germline gives CDR1 SGHRS, CDR2 YFSETQ. The V end lost 5 bases, the J end lost 5 bases, and 11 bases lay between the germline ends. The CDR3 consists of 12 residues.